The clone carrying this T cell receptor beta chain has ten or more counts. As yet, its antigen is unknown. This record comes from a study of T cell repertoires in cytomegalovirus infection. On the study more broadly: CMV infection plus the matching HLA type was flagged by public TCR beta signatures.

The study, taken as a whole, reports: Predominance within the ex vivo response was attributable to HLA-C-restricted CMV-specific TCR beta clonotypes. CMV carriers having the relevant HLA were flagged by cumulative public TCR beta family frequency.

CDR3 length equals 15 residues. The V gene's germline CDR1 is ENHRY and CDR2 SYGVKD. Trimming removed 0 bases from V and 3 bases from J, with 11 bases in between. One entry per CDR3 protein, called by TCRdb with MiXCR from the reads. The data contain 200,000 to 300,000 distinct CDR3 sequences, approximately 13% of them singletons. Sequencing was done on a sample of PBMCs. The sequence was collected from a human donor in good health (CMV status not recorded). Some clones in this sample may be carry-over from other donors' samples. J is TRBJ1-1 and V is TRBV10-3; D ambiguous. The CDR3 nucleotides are TGTGCCATCAGTGAGTCGAGACGGGGTGACACTGAAGCTTTCTTT. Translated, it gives CAISESRRGDTEAFF.